This passage covers 9 T cell receptor beta chains from one sample sequenced in a study of Ad26.COV2.S vaccination and SARS-CoV-2 variants. Treatment noted: approximately 18 received Ad26.COV2.S at low or high dose, single or two shots; roughly 5 received placebo; per-sample allocation not given. Samples analyzed were those drawn on day 63 after the first vaccine or placebo injection. Produced via immunoSEQ multiplex PCR; TCRdb's table is partial and in-frame only. The table has a few hundred thousand clones, roughly 90% seen once; the top ten hold 5% to 6.5%. Sequences were derived from peripheral blood, sampled in a trial of Ad26.COV2.S vaccine versus placebo. These receptors were collected from a person aged 18-60 years who received the Ad26.COV2.S COVID-19 vaccine or a placebo.

CDR3 protein: CASRTGTRGSEQYV. CDR3 DNA: TGTGCCAGCAGGACCGGGACTAGGGGAAGCGAGCAGTACGTC. This sequence joins TRBV6-5 and TRBJ2-7; 8 bases fit TRBD2. CDR3 length: 14 residues. Losses at the gene ends were 6 bases for V and 6 bases for J; bases not matched to a gene: 10. Germline CDR1 MNHEY, CDR2 SVGAGI.

A single count supports this clone. This rearrangement joins TRBV9 to TRBJ2-2; 7 bases are shared with TRBD2. CDR3 length equals 15 residues. In germline, CDR1 is SGDLS, CDR2 YYNGEE. The trim removed 4 bases at V and 4 bases at J, leaving 7 bases unmatched. CDR3: CASSPRLASTGELFF. DNA for the CDR3: TGTGCCAGCAGCCCCCGACTAGCTAGCACCGGGGAGCTGTTTTTT.

This clone has more than one count but fewer than ten. The V and J genes are TRBV6-6 and TRBJ1-4; D gene uncertain. The V end lost 6 bases, the J end lost 6 bases, and 17 bases lay between the germline ends. From germline, CDR1 is MNHNY and CDR2 SVGAGI (reference sequence). CDR3 size: 15 residues. CDR3 sequence reads: CASRTRLEADEKLFF. CDR3 nucleotides: TGTGCCAGCAGAACCAGGCTCGAAGCAGATGAAAAACTGTTTTTT.

The chain is built from TRBV13 and TRBJ2-4; D is undetermined. CDR3 size: 16 residues. The germline gives CDR1 PRHDT, CDR2 FYEKMQ (reference sequence). Trimming removed 2 bases from V and 0 bases from J, with 11 bases in between. CDR3 in DNA: TGTGCCAGCAGCTTAAGGCAGACACTAGCCAAAAACATTCAGTACTTC. Translated, it gives CASSLRQTLAKNIQYF.

A single count supports this clone. This sequence joins TRBV11-3 and TRBJ2-3; 9 bases agree with TRBD2. CDR1 and CDR2 from the germline V gene are SGHNT and YENEEA. This CDR3 has 18 residues. The V gene end was trimmed by 1 base and the J gene end by 6 bases; junction bases not matched to a gene: 14. CDR3 sequence: CASSLGSRGRGPGDTQYF. CDR3 sequence (DNA): TGTGCCAGCAGCTTAGGCTCGCGCGGGAGGGGACCGGGGGATACGCAGTATTTT.

J is TRBJ1-1 and V is TRBV11-2; D remains ambiguous. CDR1 is SGHAT, CDR2 FQNNGV, per germline. V was trimmed by 9 bases and J by 0 bases, leaving 11 bases between them. The CDR3 totals 13 residues. CDR3 nucleotides: TGTGCCAGTAGAATCACAATGAACACTGAAGCTTTCTTT. Amino acid sequence: CASRITMNTEAFF.

The chain has TRBV18 and TRBJ2-2; D ambiguous. The germline V gene has CDR1 KGHSH and CDR2 LQKENI. Between the trimmed V and J ends, which lost 0 bases and 5 bases, there was a span of 7 bases. CDR3 length: 14 residues. The CDR3 region has the DNA TGTGCCAGCTCACCACCATTGTGGACCGGGGAGCTGTTTTTT. This encodes CASSPPLWTGELFF. Drawing the rest from reference TRBV18 and TRBJ2-2, the complete variable domain is NAGVMQNPRHLVRRRGQEARLRCSPMKGHSHVYWYRQLPEEGLKFMVYLQKENIIDESGMPKERFSAEFPKEGPSILRIQQVVRGDSAAYFCASSPPLWTGELFFGEGSRLTVL.

About this clone itself: The same CDR3 arises from other DNA sequences in this sample as well. The rearrangement uses TRBV7-9 and TRBJ2-2; D gene unclear. V was pared by 5 bases and J by 2 bases, with 9 bases between. CDR1 is SEHNR and CDR2 is FQNEAQ in the germline V gene (reference sequence). This CDR3 is 14 amino acids long. As DNA, the CDR3 is TGTGCCAGCAGCCTTGCCTTAAACACCGGGGAGCTGTTTTTT. It translates to CASSLALNTGELFF.

The V and J genes are TRBV4-3 and TRBJ2-7, with D tentatively TRBD2 (6 bases). Between the trimmed V and J ends, which lost 0 bases and 2 bases, there was a span of 23 bases. This CDR3 is 19 amino acids long. In germline, CDR1 is LGHNA, CDR2 YSLEER. CDR3 nucleotides: TGCGCCAGCAGCCAAGATCGGACCGGGAAGCGGGCGTTTCCCTACGAGCAGTACTTC. Its translation is CASSQDRTGKRAFPYEQYF.